This TCR beta chain comes out of a study of blood T cell repertoires in COVID-19. At the level of the study: T cells, B-cell-depleted T cells, or PBMCs supplied cDNA or gDNA.

Assay: immunoSEQ multiplex PCR; the TCRdb copy retains only in-frame clones and omits some. This table has about 190,000 clones, nearly 90% appearing once. V was clipped by 5 bases and J by 3 bases, with 14 bases between them. The CDR3 is made up of 15 amino acids. Per germline, CDR1 LNHDA and CDR2 SQIVND (reference sequence). The chain uses TRBV19 and TRBJ1-5; D gene unclear. The sequence derives from a woman between 40 and 50 years old who had recovered from COVID-19. Sequencing input: peripheral blood. CDR3 protein: CASSWGEGNNQPQHF. The CDR3 DNA follows: TGTGCCAGTAGTTGGGGAGAGGGTAACAATCAGCCCCAGCATTTT.